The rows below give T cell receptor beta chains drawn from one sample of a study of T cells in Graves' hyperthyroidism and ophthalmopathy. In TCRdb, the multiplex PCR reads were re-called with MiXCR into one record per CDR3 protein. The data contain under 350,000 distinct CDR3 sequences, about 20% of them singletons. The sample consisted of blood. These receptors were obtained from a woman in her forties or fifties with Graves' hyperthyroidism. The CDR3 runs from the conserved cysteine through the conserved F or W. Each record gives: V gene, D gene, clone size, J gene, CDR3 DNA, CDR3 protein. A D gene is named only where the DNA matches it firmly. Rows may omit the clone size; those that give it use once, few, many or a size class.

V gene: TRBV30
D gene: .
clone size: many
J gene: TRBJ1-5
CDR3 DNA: TGTGCCTGGAGTGGGACAACAGTAGGAACCCAGCATTTT
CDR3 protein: CAWSGTTVGTQHF

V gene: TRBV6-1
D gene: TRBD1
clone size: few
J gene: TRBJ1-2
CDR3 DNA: TGTGCCAGCAAGCTGACAGGGGGCTCTTCCGGATATGGCTACACCTTC
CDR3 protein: CASKLTGGSSGYGYTF

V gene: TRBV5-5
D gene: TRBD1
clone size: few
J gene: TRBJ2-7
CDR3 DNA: TGTGCCAGCAGCCGGACCCCGGGGGACAGGGGGAGAAACGAGCAGTACTTC
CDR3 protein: CASSRTPGDRGRNEQYF

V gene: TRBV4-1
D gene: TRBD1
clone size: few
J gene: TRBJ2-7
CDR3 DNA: TGCGCCAGCAGCCAAAGGTTACTGGGACAGGGCGCGTACGAGCAGTACTTC
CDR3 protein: CASSQRLLGQGAYEQYF

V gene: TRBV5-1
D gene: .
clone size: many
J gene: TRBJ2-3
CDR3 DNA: TGTGCCAGCAGCTTAGAGGGTACGCAGTATTTT
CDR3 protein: CASSLEGTQYF

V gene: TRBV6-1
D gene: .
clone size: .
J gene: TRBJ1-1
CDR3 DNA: TGTGCCAGCAGTTCGATACTGGTTGGTACTGAAGCTTTCTTT
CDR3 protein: CASSSILVGTEAFF

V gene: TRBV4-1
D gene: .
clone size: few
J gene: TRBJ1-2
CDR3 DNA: TGCGCCAGCAGCCAAGTGGGGACTGACGTCTATGGCTACACCTTC
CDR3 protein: CASSQVGTDVYGYTF

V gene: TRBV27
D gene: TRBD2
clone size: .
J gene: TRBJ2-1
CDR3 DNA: TGTGCCAGCAGTTTTTTTCGGACTAGCGGGAGATGGACCTACAATGGGCAGTTCTTC
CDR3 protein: CASSFFRTSGRWTYNGQFF

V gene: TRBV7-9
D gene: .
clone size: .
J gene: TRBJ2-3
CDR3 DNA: TGTGCCAGCAGCTTAGCGTGGAGGGAGAGCACAGATACGCAGTATTTT
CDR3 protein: CASSLAWRESTDTQYF

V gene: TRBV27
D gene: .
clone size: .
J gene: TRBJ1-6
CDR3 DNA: TGTGCCAGCAGTTCTAGGACAGAGGCCTATAATTCACCCCTCTACTTT
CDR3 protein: CASSSRTEAYNSPLYF

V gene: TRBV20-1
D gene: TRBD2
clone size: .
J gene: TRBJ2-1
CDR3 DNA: TGCAGTGCTAGAGATGGCGGGAGGCCCTACAATGAGCAGTTCTTC
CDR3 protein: CSARDGGRPYNEQFF

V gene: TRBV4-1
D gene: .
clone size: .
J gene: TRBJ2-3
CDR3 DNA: TGCGCCAGCAGCCAGGCAGATAGCACAGATACGCAGTATTTT
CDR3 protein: CASSQADSTDTQYF

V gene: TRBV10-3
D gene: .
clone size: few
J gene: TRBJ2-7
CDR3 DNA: TGTGCCATCAGTGAGTCGCCGGGGGCGGGCGAGCAGTACTTC
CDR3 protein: CAISESPGAGEQYF

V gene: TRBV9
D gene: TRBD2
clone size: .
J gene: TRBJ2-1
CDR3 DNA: TGTGCCAGCAGCGTAGCTGGCGGGAGAACCCCCTACAATGAGCAGTTCTTC
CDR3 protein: CASSVAGGRTPYNEQFF

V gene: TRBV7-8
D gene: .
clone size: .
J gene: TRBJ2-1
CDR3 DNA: TGTGCCAGCAGCTTAGACTACTACAATAAGCAGTTCTTC
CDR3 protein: CASSLDYYNKQFF

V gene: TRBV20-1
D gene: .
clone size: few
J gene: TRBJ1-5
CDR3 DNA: TGCAGTGCGCCAGAGGGTGGCAATCAGCCCCAGCATTTT
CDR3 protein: CSAPEGGNQPQHF

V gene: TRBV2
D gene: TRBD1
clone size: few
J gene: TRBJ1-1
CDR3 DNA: TGTGCCAGCAGCAGGACAGGGTTAAGAACTGAAGCTTTCTTT
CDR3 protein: CASSRTGLRTEAFF

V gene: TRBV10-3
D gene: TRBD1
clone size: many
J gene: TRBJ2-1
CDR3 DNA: TGTGCCATCAGCATCCGGGACAGCCGGTCAAATGAGCAGTTCTTC
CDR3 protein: CAISIRDSRSNEQFF

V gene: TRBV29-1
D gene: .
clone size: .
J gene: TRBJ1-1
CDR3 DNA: TGCAGCGTTGAACCAGGGTTTTCTGAAGCTTTCTTT
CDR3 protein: CSVEPGFSEAFF

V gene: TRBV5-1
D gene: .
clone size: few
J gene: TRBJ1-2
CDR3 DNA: TGCGCCAGCAGCGCGGACCCGGGCAGGGTCTATGGCTACACCTTC
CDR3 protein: CASSADPGRVYGYTF

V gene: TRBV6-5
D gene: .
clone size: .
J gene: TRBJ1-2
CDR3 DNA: TGTGCCAGTGCCCCGGCAGATACTAACTATGGCTACACCTTC
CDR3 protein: CASAPADTNYGYTF

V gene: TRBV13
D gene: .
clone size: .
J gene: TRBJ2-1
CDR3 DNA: TGTGCCAGCAGCTTATATCCCGGTGGGGCCTACAATGAGCAGTTCTTC
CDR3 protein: CASSLYPGGAYNEQFF

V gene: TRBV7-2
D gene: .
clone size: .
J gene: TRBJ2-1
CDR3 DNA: TGTGCCAGCAGCTTTTGGGGACCCCTGATCAATGAGCAGTTCTTC
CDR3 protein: CASSFWGPLINEQFF

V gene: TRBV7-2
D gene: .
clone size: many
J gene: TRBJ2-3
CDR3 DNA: TGTGCCAGCAGCTTAGGAAACGTTGGCTCAGATACGCAGTATTTT
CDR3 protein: CASSLGNVGSDTQYF

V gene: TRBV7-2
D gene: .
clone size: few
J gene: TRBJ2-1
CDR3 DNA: TGTGCCAGCAGCTCCCCCGTTTACAATGAGCAGTTCTTC
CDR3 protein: CASSSPVYNEQFF

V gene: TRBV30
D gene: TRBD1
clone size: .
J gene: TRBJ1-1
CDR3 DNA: TGTGCCTGGATGAAGATGGACAGGGGGCTTGGGGGCCTCTTT
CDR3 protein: CAWMKMDRGLGGLF

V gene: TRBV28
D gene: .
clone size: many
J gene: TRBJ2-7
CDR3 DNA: TGTGCCAGCAGTGCTACCGGGTGGGGGGACTACGAGCAGTACTTC
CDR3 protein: CASSATGWGDYEQYF

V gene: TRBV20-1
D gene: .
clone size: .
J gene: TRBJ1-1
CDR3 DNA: TGCAGTGCTAGACGGACGAGGGGGACTGAAGCTTTCTTT
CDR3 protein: CSARRTRGTEAFF

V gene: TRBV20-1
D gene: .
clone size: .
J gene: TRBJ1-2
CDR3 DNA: TGCAGTGCTCCCCGACCGACAACTAACTATGGCTACACCTTC
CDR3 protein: CSAPRPTTNYGYTF

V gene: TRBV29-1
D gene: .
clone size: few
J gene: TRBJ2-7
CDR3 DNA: TGCAGCGTTGAGATAGGGGGCTACGAGCAGTACTTC
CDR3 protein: CSVEIGGYEQYF

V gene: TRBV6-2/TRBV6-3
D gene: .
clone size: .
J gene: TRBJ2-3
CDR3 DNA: TGTGCCAGCAGCTCCGACCGTCTGGCGGACACAGATACGCAGTATTTT
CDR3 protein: CASSSDRLADTDTQYF

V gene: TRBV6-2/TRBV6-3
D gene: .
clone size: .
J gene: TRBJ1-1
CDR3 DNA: TGTGCCAGCAGTTACGTGAGTGCTGAAGCTTTCTTT
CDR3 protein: CASSYVSAEAFF

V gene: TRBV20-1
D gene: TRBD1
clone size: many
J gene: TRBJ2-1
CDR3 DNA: TGCAGTGCTGGGACAGGGAATGAGCAGTTCTTC
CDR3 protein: CSAGTGNEQFF

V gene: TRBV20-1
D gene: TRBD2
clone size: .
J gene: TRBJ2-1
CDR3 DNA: TGCAGTGCTATCCCCCAGGCGGGAGGATCCTACAATGAGCAGTTCTTC
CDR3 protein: CSAIPQAGGSYNEQFF

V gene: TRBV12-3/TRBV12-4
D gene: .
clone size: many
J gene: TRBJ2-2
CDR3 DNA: TGTGCCAGCAGTTTGCAGGGGTCCACCGGGGAGCTGTTTTTT
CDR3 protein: CASSLQGSTGELFF

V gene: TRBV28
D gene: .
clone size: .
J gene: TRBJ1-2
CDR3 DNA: TGTGCCAGCCGGGCCATATTGAGGCCTAACTATGGCTACACCTTC
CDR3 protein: CASRAILRPNYGYTF

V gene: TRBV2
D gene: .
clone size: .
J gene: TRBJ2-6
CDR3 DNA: TGTGCCAGCAGTGTACTGATCTCTGGGGCCAACGTCCTGACTTTC
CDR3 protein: CASSVLISGANVLTF